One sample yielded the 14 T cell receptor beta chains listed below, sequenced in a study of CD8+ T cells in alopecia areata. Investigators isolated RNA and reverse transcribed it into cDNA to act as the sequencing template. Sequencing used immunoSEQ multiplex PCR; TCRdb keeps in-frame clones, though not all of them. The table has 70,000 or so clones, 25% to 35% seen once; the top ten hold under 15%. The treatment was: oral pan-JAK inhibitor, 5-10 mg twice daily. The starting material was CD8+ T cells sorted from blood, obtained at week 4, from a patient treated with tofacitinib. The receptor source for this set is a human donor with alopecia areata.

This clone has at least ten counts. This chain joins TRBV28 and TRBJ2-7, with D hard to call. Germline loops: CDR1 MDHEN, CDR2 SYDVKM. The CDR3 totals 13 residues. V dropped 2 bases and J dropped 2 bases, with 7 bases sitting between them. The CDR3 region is CASSLIDTYEQYF. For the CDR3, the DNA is TGTGCCAGCAGTTTAATAGACACCTACGAGCAGTACTTC.

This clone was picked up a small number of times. The CDR3: CSVVRGTGELFF. The DNA for the CDR3 is TGCAGCGTGGTCCGGGGCACCGGGGAGCTGTTTTTT. V and J are TRBV29-1 and TRBJ2-2; D is perhaps TRBD2 (5 bases). With 6 bases removed from V and 4 bases from J, the gap between germline ends came to 9 bases. The CDR3 contains 12 residues. Germline V gene lookup returns CDR1 SQVTM and CDR2 ANQGSEA.

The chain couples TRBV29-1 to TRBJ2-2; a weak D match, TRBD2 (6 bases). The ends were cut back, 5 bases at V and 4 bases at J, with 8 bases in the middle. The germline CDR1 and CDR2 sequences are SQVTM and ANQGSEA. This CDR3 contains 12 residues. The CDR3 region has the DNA TGCAGCGTTATGCGGGGCACCGGGGAGCTGTTTTTT. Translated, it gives CSVMRGTGELFF.

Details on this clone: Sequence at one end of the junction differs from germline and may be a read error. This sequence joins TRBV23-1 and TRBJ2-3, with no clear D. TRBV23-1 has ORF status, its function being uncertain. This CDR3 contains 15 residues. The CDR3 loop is CASSPTVLAGDTQYF. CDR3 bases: TGTGCCAGCAGTCCCACCGTGCTTGCTGGTGATACGCAGTATTTT.

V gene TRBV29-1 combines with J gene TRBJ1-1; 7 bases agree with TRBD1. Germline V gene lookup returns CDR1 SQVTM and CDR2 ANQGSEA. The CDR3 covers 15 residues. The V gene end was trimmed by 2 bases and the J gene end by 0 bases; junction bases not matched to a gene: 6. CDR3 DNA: TGCAGCGTTGAATCCCCGACAGGGTTGAACACTGAAGCTTTCTTT. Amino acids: CSVESPTGLNTEAFF.

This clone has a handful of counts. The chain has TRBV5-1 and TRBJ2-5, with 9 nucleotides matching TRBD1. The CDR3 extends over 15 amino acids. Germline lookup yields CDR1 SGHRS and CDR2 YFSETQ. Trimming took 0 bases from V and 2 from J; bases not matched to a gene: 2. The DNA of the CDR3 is TGCGCCAGCAGCTTGGTTGGACAGGGGCAAGAGACCCAGTACTTC. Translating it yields CASSLVGQGQETQYF.

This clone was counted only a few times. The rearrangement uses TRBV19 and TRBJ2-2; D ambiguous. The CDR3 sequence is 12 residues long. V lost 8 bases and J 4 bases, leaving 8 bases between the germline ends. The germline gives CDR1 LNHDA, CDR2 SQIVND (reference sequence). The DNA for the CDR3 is TGTGCCAGTCTGGACGGCACCGGGGAGCTGTTTTTT. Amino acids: CASLDGTGELFF.

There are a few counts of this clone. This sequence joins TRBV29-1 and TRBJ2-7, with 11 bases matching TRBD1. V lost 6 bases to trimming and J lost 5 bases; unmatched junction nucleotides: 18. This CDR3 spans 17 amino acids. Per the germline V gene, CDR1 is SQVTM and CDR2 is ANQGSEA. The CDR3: CSVAKGQGGDGMHEQYF. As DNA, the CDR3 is TGCAGCGTGGCAAAGGGACAGGGGGGAGATGGGATGCACGAGCAGTACTTC.

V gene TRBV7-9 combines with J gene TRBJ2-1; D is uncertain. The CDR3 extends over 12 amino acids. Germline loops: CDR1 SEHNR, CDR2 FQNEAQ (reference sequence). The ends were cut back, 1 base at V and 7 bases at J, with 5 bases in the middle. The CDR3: CASSLGVNEQFF. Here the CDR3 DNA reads TGTGCCAGCAGCTTAGGCGTGAATGAGCAGTTCTTC.

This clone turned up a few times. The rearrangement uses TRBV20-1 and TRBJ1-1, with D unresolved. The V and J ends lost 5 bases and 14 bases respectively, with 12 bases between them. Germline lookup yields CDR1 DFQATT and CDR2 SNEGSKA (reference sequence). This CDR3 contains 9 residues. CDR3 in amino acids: CSAPGGVFF. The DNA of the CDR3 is TGCAGTGCTCCGGGTGGAGTCTTCTTT.

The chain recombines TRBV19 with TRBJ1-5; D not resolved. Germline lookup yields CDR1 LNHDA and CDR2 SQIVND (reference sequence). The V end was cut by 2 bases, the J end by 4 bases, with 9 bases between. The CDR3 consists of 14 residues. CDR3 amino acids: CASSILGRNQPQHF. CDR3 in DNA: TGTGCCAGTAGTATATTGGGGAGGAATCAGCCCCAGCATTTT. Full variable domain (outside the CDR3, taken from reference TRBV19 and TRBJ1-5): DGGITQSPKYLFRKEGQNVTLSCEQNLNHDAMYWYRQDPGQGLRLIYYSQIVNDFQKGDIAEGYSVSREKKESFPLTVTSAQKNPTAFYLCASSILGRNQPQHFGDGTRLSIL.

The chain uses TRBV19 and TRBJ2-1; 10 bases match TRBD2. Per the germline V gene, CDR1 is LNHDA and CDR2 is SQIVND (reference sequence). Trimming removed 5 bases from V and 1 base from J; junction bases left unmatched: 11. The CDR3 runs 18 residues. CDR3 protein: CASSPGASGSGSYNEQFF. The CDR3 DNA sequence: TGTGCCAGTAGTCCGGGGGCTAGCGGGAGTGGGTCCTACAATGAGCAGTTCTTC.

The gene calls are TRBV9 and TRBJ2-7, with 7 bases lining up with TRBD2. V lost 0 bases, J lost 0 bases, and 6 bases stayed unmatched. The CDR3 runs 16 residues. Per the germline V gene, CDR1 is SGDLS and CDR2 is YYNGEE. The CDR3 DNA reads TGTGCCAGCAGCGTAGATCGAGCGGGGACCTCCTACGAGCAGTACTTC. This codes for CASSVDRAGTSYEQYF. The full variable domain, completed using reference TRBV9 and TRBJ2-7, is DSGVTQTPKHLITATGQRVTLRCSPRSGDLSVYWYQQSLDQGLQFLIQYYNGEERAKGNILERFSAQQFPDLHSELNLSSLELGDSALYFCASSVDRAGTSYEQYFGPGTRLTVT.

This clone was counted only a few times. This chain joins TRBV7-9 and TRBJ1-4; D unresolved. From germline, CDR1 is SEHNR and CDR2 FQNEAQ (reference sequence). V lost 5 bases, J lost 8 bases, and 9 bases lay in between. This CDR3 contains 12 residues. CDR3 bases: TGTGCCAGCAGCCGCGCGGGAGAAAAACTGTTTTTT. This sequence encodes CASSRAGEKLFF.